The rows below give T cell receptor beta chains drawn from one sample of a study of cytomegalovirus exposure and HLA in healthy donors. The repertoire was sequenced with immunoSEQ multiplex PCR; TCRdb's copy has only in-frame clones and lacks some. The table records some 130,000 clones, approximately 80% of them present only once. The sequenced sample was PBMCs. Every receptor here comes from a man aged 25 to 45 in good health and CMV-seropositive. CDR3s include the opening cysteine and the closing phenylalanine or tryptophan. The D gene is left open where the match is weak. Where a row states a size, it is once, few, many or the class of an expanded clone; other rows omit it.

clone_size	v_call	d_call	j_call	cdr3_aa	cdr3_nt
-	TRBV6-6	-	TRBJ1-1	CASSSTGNTEAFF	TGTGCCAGCAGTTCAACAGGGAACACTGAAGCTTTCTTT
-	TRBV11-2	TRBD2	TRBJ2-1	CASSTLKREVHPREQFF	TGTGCCAGCAGCACCCTCAAGCGGGAGGTTCATCCCCGTGAGCAGTTCTTC
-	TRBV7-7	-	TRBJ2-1	CASSPGTASTYNEQFF	TGTGCCAGCAGCCCCGGGACTGCCTCTACCTACAATGAGCAGTTCTTC
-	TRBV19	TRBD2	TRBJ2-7	CASSTASGGSYEQYF	TGTGCCAGTAGTACGGCTAGCGGGGGTTCCTACGAGCAGTACTTC
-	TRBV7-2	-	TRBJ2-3	CASSPAGTDTDTQYF	TGTGCCAGCAGCCCCGCCGGGACTGACACAGATACGCAGTATTTT
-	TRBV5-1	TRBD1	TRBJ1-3	CASSVGQGGNTIYF	TGCGCCAGCAGCGTGGGACAGGGAGGAAACACCATATATTTT
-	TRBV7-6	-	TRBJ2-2	CASSVRRDTGELFF	TGTGCCAGCAGCGTAAGGCGGGACACCGGGGAGCTGTTTTTT
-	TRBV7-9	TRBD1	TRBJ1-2	CASSLGGQVGYGYTF	TGTGCCAGCAGCTTAGGGGGACAGGTCGGATATGGCTACACCTTC
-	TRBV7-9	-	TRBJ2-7	CASSRGVSLDEQYF	TGTGCCAGCTCGCGGGGAGTATCCTTGGACGAGCAGTACTTC
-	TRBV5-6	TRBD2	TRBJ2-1	CASSGTLAGVYNEQFF	TGTGCCAGCAGCGGCACCCTAGCGGGGGTCTACAATGAGCAGTTCTTC
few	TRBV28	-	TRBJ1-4	CASSPAGRGNEKLFF	TGTGCCAGCAGTCCCGCAGGGCGGGGGAATGAAAAACTGTTTTTT
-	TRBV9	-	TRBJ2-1	CASSLGSNEQFF	TGTGCCAGCAGCCTGGGCTCCAATGAGCAGTTCTTC
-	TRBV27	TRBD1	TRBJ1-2	CASSPDGTGFYGYTF	TGTGCCAGCAGTCCGGACGGGACAGGCTTCTATGGCTACACCTTC
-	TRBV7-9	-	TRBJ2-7	CASSSSPEQYF	TGTGCCAGCAGCTCCTCTCCCGAGCAGTACTTC
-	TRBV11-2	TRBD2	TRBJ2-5	CASSGSGRGQETQYF	TGTGCCAGCAGCGGGAGCGGGAGGGGGCAAGAGACCCAGTACTTC
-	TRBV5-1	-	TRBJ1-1	CASSLDPRGSLNTEAFF	TGCGCCAGCAGCTTGGATCCGAGAGGGTCCCTGAACACTGAAGCTTTCTTT
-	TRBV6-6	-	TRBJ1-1	CASSYGTKGTEAFF	TGTGCCAGCAGTTACGGGACAAAAGGCACTGAAGCTTTCTTT
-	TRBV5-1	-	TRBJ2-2	CASRAVVSLNTGELFF	TGCGCCAGCAGGGCGGTAGTTAGCCTGAACACCGGGGAGCTGTTTTTT
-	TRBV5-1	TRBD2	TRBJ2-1	CASSYRPSGSSGEQFF	TGCGCCAGCAGCTACCGGCCTAGCGGGAGTTCGGGTGAGCAGTTCTTC
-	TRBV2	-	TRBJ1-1	CASSINRDMWEGDTEAFF	TGTGCCAGCAGTATAAACCGGGACATGTGGGAGGGGGACACTGAAGCTTTCTTT
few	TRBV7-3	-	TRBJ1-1	CASSFQGSTEAFF	TGTGCCAGCAGCTTTCAGGGGTCCACTGAAGCTTTCTTT
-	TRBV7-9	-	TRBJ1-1	CASSDMKNTEAFF	TGTGCCAGCAGCGACATGAAGAACACTGAAGCTTTCTTT
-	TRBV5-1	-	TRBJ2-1	CASSLARGGLNEQFF	TGCGCCAGCAGCTTGGCGAGGGGGGGCCTCAATGAGCAGTTCTTC
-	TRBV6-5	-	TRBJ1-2	CASTRPGHGYTF	TGTGCCAGCACGAGGCCTGGCCATGGCTACACCTTC
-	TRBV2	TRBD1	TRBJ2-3	CASSRDRGGTDTQYF	TGTGCCAGCAGCCGGGACAGGGGGGGAACAGATACGCAGTATTTT
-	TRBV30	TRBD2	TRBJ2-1	CAAAGTSGRNEQFF	TGTGCCGCAGCCGGGACTAGCGGGAGGAATGAGCAGTTCTTC
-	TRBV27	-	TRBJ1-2	CASSSTRNYGYTF	TGTGCCAGCAGTTCAACGCGCAACTATGGCTACACCTTC
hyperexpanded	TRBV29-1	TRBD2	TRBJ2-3	CSVLGLAGYSDTQYF	TGCAGCGTTCTTGGTCTAGCGGGATATTCAGATACGCAGTATTTT